A selection of T cell receptor beta chains follows, all from one sample in a study of identical twins. Via MiXCR, TCRdb re-called the 5' RACE reads, giving one row per CDR3 protein. Of 250,000 or so distinct CDR3 sequences listed, 6.5% to 9% were seen once; the top ten hold roughly 5%. The same sample was also used in a study of yellow fever vaccine responses in identical twins.

The sequenced sample consisted of CD8+ T cells sorted from blood. Receptors originate from a young woman in good health. CDR3s include the opening cysteine and the closing phenylalanine or tryptophan. The order of the fields is J gene, V gene, clone size, D gene, CDR3 DNA, CDR3 protein. The D gene is left open where the match is weak. Size is omitted from some rows. Given values are once, few, many or a class for expanded clones.

j_gene: TRBJ2-7
v_gene: TRBV7-9
abundance: NA
d_gene: NA
CDR3nt: TGTGCCAGCAGCGATATTTCAGTCGGGTACGAGCAGTACTTC
CDR3aa: CASSDISVGYEQYF

j_gene: TRBJ2-2
v_gene: TRBV7-8
abundance: many
d_gene: TRBD2
CDR3nt: TGTGCCAGCAGCTTAGGGGCTAGCGGGGGGGCGTTGAACACCGGGGAGCTGTTTTTT
CDR3aa: CASSLGASGGALNTGELFF

j_gene: TRBJ1-2
v_gene: TRBV20-1
abundance: NA
d_gene: TRBD1
CDR3nt: TGCAGTGCTAGGGGACAGGGCATCTATGGCTACACCTTC
CDR3aa: CSARGQGIYGYTF

j_gene: TRBJ1-5
v_gene: TRBV4-2
abundance: NA
d_gene: NA
CDR3nt: TGTGCCATGGGCCCCGGGGCGGACGGCCCATATAGCAATCAGCCCCAGCATTTT
CDR3aa: CAMGPGADGPYSNQPQHF

j_gene: TRBJ2-1
v_gene: TRBV28
abundance: few
d_gene: NA
CDR3nt: TGTGCCAGCAGTTTCCTTGGGGACAATGAGCAGTTCTTC
CDR3aa: CASSFLGDNEQFF

j_gene: TRBJ2-2
v_gene: TRBV7-9
abundance: few
d_gene: TRBD2
CDR3nt: TGTGCCAGCAGCGGAGGGACTAGCGCACGCACCGGGGAGCTGTTTTTT
CDR3aa: CASSGGTSARTGELFF

j_gene: TRBJ2-3
v_gene: TRBV27
abundance: NA
d_gene: TRBD2
CDR3nt: TGTGCCAGCAGTTCTCAGACTAGCGGGGAAAGCGCAGATACGCAGTATTTT
CDR3aa: CASSSQTSGESADTQYF

j_gene: TRBJ2-2
v_gene: TRBV4-1
abundance: many
d_gene: TRBD2
CDR3nt: TGCGCCAGCAGCCAACAGGGACTATCGAACACCGGGGAGCTGTTTTTT
CDR3aa: CASSQQGLSNTGELFF

j_gene: TRBJ2-5
v_gene: TRBV3-1
abundance: few
d_gene: NA
CDR3nt: TGTGCCAGCAGCCCCCCTTTGGGTTCGGGCCCAGAGACCCAGTACTTC
CDR3aa: CASSPPLGSGPETQYF

j_gene: TRBJ2-1
v_gene: TRBV9
abundance: few
d_gene: NA
CDR3nt: TGTGCCAGCAGCGTAGGGGCTAGCGATGATGAGCAGTTCTTC
CDR3aa: CASSVGASDDEQFF

j_gene: TRBJ2-2
v_gene: TRBV4-1
abundance: few
d_gene: TRBD2
CDR3nt: TGCGCCAGCAGCCAAGGGGCTAGCGGGAGTGGGGAGCTGTTTTTT
CDR3aa: CASSQGASGSGELFF

j_gene: TRBJ2-1
v_gene: TRBV7-3
abundance: NA
d_gene: TRBD2
CDR3nt: TGTGCCAGCAGCCGGACGCCGGGAGGAGGGTACAATGAGCAGTTCTTC
CDR3aa: CASSRTPGGGYNEQFF

j_gene: TRBJ1-3
v_gene: TRBV9
abundance: few
d_gene: NA
CDR3nt: TGTGCCAGCAGCGTAGGGCAGGGCTCTGGAAACACCATATATTTT
CDR3aa: CASSVGQGSGNTIYF

j_gene: TRBJ2-5
v_gene: TRBV9
abundance: NA
d_gene: TRBD2
CDR3nt: TGTGCCAGCAGCCCCCCTGGGGGGGAAGAGACCCAGTACTTC
CDR3aa: CASSPPGGEETQYF

j_gene: TRBJ2-2
v_gene: TRBV7-8
abundance: NA
d_gene: NA
CDR3nt: TGTGCCAGCAGCTTTAAGGGGACAAGCACCGGGGAGCTGTTTTTT
CDR3aa: CASSFKGTSTGELFF

j_gene: TRBJ2-2
v_gene: TRBV3-1
abundance: once
d_gene: NA
CDR3nt: TGTGCCAGCAGCCAAGAGTGGGCACCATCCGGGGAGCTGTTTTTT
CDR3aa: CASSQEWAPSGELFF

j_gene: TRBJ2-2
v_gene: TRBV11-1
abundance: many
d_gene: TRBD1
CDR3nt: TGTGCCAGCAGCTTAGCGCCTTCAGACAGGGCTAACACCGGGGAGCTGTTTTTT
CDR3aa: CASSLAPSDRANTGELFF

j_gene: TRBJ2-5
v_gene: TRBV28
abundance: few
d_gene: NA
CDR3nt: TGTGCCAGCAGTTTCCTAGGAACGAAAGAGACCCAGTACTTC
CDR3aa: CASSFLGTKETQYF

j_gene: TRBJ1-1
v_gene: TRBV28
abundance: NA
d_gene: TRBD1
CDR3nt: TGTGCCACGGAAGACAGGGGGCACACTGAAGCTTTCTTT
CDR3aa: CATEDRGHTEAFF

j_gene: TRBJ2-1
v_gene: TRBV20-1
abundance: many
d_gene: TRBD2
CDR3nt: TGCAGTGCTAACCCACTAGCGGGAGAGTCCTACAATGAGCAGTTCTTC
CDR3aa: CSANPLAGESYNEQFF

j_gene: TRBJ2-1
v_gene: TRBV2
abundance: NA
d_gene: TRBD1
CDR3nt: TGTGCCAGCACCAGACAGGGACAGGAAGTCTACAATGAGCAGTTCTTC
CDR3aa: CASTRQGQEVYNEQFF

j_gene: TRBJ2-7
v_gene: TRBV4-1
abundance: few
d_gene: TRBD1
CDR3nt: TGCGCCAGCAGCCAAGAGGGAGGGGACAGGGATTGGTACGAGCAGTACTTC
CDR3aa: CASSQEGGDRDWYEQYF

j_gene: TRBJ2-5
v_gene: TRBV4-1
abundance: NA
d_gene: TRBD1
CDR3nt: TGCGCCAGCAGCGGACCGGGACAGGGAACAGAGACCCAGTACTTC
CDR3aa: CASSGPGQGTETQYF